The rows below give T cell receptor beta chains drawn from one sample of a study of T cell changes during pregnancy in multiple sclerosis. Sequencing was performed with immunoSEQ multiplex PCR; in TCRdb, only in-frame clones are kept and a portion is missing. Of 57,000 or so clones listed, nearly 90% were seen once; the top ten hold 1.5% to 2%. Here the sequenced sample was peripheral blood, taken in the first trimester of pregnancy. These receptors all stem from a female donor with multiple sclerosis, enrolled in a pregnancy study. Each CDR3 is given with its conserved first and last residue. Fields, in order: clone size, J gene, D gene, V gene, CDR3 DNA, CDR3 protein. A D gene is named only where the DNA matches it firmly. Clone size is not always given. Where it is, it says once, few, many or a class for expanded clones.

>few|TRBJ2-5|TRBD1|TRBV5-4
TGTGCCAGCAGCGTCGGGACAGGCGACCAAGAGACCCAGTACTTC
CASSVGTGDQETQYF
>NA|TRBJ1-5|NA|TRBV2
TGTGCCAGCAGTGGACAGCTCAATCAGCCCCAGCATTTT
CASSGQLNQPQHF
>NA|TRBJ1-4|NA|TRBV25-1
TGTGCCAGCAGTCCCCCCCTACAGGGCCTTCGGGAAAAACTGTTTTTT
CASSPPLQGLREKLFF
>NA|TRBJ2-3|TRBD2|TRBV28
TGTGCCAGCAGTCCCGAGCCGGGACTAGCGGGAGTGTACCCTAGCACAGATACGCAGTATTTT
CASSPEPGLAGVYPSTDTQYF
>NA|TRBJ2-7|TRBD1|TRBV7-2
TGTGCCAGCAGCACCGGGACAGGGTCCTACGAGCAGTACTTC
CASSTGTGSYEQYF
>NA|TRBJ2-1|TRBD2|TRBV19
TGTGCCAGTAGTAGGACTAGCGGGAGGATTCACAATGAGCAGTTCTTC
CASSRTSGRIHNEQFF
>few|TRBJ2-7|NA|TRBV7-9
TGTGCCAGCAGCTTGCTTCCAGGGAACTACGAGCAGTACTTC
CASSLLPGNYEQYF
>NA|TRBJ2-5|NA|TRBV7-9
TGTGCCAGCAGCTCCCTCGAGACCCAGTACTTC
CASSSLETQYF
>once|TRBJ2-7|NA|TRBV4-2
TGTGCCAGCAGCCCCGGGGACAACTCCTACGAGCAGTACTTC
CASSPGDNSYEQYF
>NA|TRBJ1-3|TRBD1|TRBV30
TGTGCCTGGGATAAACCGGGACAGGAGTCTGGAAACACCATATATTTT
CAWDKPGQESGNTIYF
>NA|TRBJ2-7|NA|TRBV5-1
TGCGCCAGCAGCTTGGCCGTACAGGGTGGGTACGAGCAGTACTTC
CASSLAVQGGYEQYF
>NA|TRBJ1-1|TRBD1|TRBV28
TGTGCCAGCAGATACAGGGGGCGGTACACTGAAGCTTTCTTT
CASRYRGRYTEAFF
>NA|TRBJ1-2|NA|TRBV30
TGTGCCTGGAGTACCGGGACACCCTATGGCTACACCTTC
CAWSTGTPYGYTF
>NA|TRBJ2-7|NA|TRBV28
TGTGCCAGCACCTCCCCGGGGGACGGAACCTACGAGCAGTACTTC
CASTSPGDGTYEQYF
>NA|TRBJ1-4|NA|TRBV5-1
TGCGCCAGCAGCTGGGGGCCCGTTAATGAAAAACTGTTTTTT
CASSWGPVNEKLFF
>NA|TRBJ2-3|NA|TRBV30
TGTGCCCGCGGGGACGCCACAGATACGCAGTATTTT
CARGDATDTQYF
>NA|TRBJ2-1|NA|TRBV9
TGTGCCAGCGGGAGGGGGAACATCTATGAGCAGTTCTTC
CASGRGNIYEQFF
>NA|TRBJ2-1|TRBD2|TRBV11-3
TGTGCCAGCAGCTCCTGGGGTAGCGGGAATGAGCAGTTCTTC
CASSSWGSGNEQFF
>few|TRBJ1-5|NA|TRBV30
TGTGCCTGGAGTGAGCACCCTAGCAATCAGCCCCAGCATTTT
CAWSEHPSNQPQHF
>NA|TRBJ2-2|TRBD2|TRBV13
TGTGCCAGCAGCCCGCGGACTAGCGGGGGGCACACCGGGGAGCTGTTTTTT
CASSPRTSGGHTGELFF
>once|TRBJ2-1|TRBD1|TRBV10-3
TGTGCCATCAGTGAGTCGATAGGGACAGGGGGCCTAGGTGAGCAGTTCTTC
CAISESIGTGGLGEQFF
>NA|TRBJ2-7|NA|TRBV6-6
TGTGCCAGCAGCCATTTACGTGGGCGAACCTACGAGCAGTACTTC
CASSHLRGRTYEQYF
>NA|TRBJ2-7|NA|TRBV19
TGTGCCACTGGGACTCGGGACAGACCTCCCTACGAGCAGTACTTC
CATGTRDRPPYEQYF
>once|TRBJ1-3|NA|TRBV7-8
TGTGCCAGCAGCTTGGGGGGCCTCGGGAGGGGAAACACCATATATTTT
CASSLGGLGRGNTIYF
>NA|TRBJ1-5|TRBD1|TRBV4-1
TGCGCCAGCAGCCGCGGGACAGGGGGCGCGGGGAGCAATCAGCCCCAGCATTTT
CASSRGTGGAGSNQPQHF
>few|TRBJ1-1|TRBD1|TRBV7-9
TGTGCCAGCAGCGACAGGGCGGGCACTGAAGCTTTCTTT
CASSDRAGTEAFF
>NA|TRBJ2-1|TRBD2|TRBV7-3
TGTGCCAGCAGCTTATCAGCGGGATCCTACAATGAGCAGTTCTTC
CASSLSAGSYNEQFF
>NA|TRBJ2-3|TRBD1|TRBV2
TGTGCCAGCAGTTCCGACAGGGGGGGAACAGATACGCAGTATTTT
CASSSDRGGTDTQYF
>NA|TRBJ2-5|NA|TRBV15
TGTGCCACCAGCAGAGACTCAGGTCGAGAGACCCAGTACTTC
CATSRDSGRETQYF
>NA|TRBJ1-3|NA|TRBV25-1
TGTGCCAGCGGCGGGGGGTTTGGAAACACCATATATTTT
CASGGGFGNTIYF
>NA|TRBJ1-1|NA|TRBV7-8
TGTGCCAGCAGCGTAGACTGGTATGCTGAAGCTTTCTTT
CASSVDWYAEAFF
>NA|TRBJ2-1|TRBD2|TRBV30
TGTGCCTGGAGGACTAGCGGGAGAGGTGAGCAGTTCTTC
CAWRTSGRGEQFF
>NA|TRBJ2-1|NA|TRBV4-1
TGCGCCAGCAGCGGCGTGCGGGCGGCCTACAATGAGCAGTTCTTC
CASSGVRAAYNEQFF
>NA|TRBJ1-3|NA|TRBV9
TGTGCCAGCAGTATCAGGGGCAACTCTGGAAACACCATATATTTT
CASSIRGNSGNTIYF
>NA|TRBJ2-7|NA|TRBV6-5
TGTGCCAGCAGTTACTTCGACAGCTCCTACGAGCAGTACTTC
CASSYFDSSYEQYF
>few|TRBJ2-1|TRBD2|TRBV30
TGTGCCTGGAGTGCCCCCCCCCGCGGGAGGGCCGATGAGCAGTTCTTC
CAWSAPPRGRADEQFF
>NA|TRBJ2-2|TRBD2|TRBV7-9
TGTGCCAGCAGCTTCGGTAGTAGCGGGAGACTGGGGAACGGGGAGCTGTTTTTT
CASSFGSSGRLGNGELFF
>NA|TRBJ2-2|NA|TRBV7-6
TGTGCCAGCAGCTCCTACAGGGCCTCCGGGGAGCTGTTTTTT
CASSSYRASGELFF
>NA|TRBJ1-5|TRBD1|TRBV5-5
TGTGCCAGCAGCTTGGTGACAGGGGATCAGCCCCAGCATTTT
CASSLVTGDQPQHF
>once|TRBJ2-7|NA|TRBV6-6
TGTGCCAGCAGCCCCCCCCGGTCGGGGGAGCAGTACTTC
CASSPPRSGEQYF
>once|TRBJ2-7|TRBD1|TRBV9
TGTGCCAGCAGCGTAGGGACAGGGCCCTCCTACGAGCAGTACTTC
CASSVGTGPSYEQYF
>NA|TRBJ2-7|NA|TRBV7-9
TGTGCCAGCAGCCCAGCAGCGTCCCGCGGCGAGCAGTACTTC
CASSPAASRGEQYF
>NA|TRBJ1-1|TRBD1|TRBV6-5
TGTGCCAGCAGGAAAGCCTACAGGGGGCGGGATGAAGCTTTCTTT
CASRKAYRGRDEAFF
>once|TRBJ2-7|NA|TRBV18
TGTGCCAGCTCACCAGGGAGCTCCTACGAGCAGTACTTC
CASSPGSSYEQYF
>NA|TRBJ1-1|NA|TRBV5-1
TGCGCCAGCAGCTCACAGAACACTGAAGCTTTCTTT
CASSSQNTEAFF
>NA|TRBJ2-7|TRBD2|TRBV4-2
TGTGCCAGCAGCCACCCGGGACTAGCGGTTCGGACCTACGAGCAGTACTTC
CASSHPGLAVRTYEQYF
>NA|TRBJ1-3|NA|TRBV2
TGTGCCAGCAGTGTACAGGGTATAAACTTTTACTCTGGAAACACCATATATTTT
CASSVQGINFYSGNTIYF
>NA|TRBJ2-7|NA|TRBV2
TGTGCCAGCAGTGAGTCGGGAGAGCAGTACTTC
CASSESGEQYF
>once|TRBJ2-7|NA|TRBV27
TGTGCCAGCAGTTTGTTACAGGGTGGCGTTTACGAGCAGTACTTC
CASSLLQGGVYEQYF
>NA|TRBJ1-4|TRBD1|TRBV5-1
TGCGCCAGCAGCTTGGGACAGGGTTGGGAAAAACTGTTTTTT
CASSLGQGWEKLFF
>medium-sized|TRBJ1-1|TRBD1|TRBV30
TGTGCCGGAGACAGGGAGTTAGCTGAAGCTTTCTTT
CAGDRELAEAFF
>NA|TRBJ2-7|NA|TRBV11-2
TGTGCCAGCAGCCCCCCCGGGATTGCCTACGAGCAGTACTTC
CASSPPGIAYEQYF
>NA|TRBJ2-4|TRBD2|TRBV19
TGTGCCAGTAGTATGGCGGGGGGCGCTTCCAAAAACATTCAGTACTTC
CASSMAGGASKNIQYF